This is a list of T cell receptor beta chains from one sample in a study of cytomegalovirus exposure and HLA in healthy donors. Profiling relied on immunoSEQ multiplex PCR, and the TCRdb table lists in-frame clones only, not all of them. The profile shows some 150,000 clones, approximately 79% of them singletons. The sequenced material came from PBMCs. The receptors originated from a woman aged 25-40 years in good health and CMV-seronegative. The conserved cysteine and the conserved F or W are not part of the CDR3 here. Rows give clone size only sometimes, using once, few, many, or a class for an expanded clone.

clone_size: once; j_call: TRBJ2-7; v_call: TRBV5-1; cdr3_aa: ASSLRQGDTYEQY
clone_size: NA; j_call: TRBJ1-2; v_call: TRBV13; cdr3_aa: ASSPTGSNYGYT
clone_size: NA; j_call: TRBJ2-1; v_call: TRBV10-3; cdr3_aa: AISEQAESYNEQF
clone_size: NA; j_call: TRBJ2-5; v_call: TRBV5-1; cdr3_aa: ASSFTSGETQY
clone_size: NA; j_call: TRBJ2-1; v_call: TRBV11-3; cdr3_aa: ASQSREYNEQF
clone_size: NA; j_call: TRBJ2-3; v_call: TRBV7-9; cdr3_aa: SSSLVRSGRRGDTQY
clone_size: NA; j_call: TRBJ2-3; v_call: TRBV19; cdr3_aa: ASSIGRATQY
clone_size: once; j_call: TRBJ2-2; v_call: TRBV11-1; cdr3_aa: ASSPEGQGWSGELF
clone_size: NA; j_call: TRBJ2-3; v_call: TRBV5-4; cdr3_aa: ASRPFSGGATDTQY
clone_size: NA; j_call: TRBJ2-1; v_call: TRBV7-3; cdr3_aa: ASSSGQGVDNEQF
clone_size: NA; j_call: TRBJ2-7; v_call: TRBV7-9; cdr3_aa: SSSLVADSYEQY
clone_size: NA; j_call: TRBJ2-3; v_call: TRBV5-4; cdr3_aa: ASSGPQGASTDTQY
clone_size: NA; j_call: TRBJ2-5; v_call: TRBV2; cdr3_aa: ASRMTGGETQY
clone_size: NA; j_call: NA; v_call: TRBV6-6; cdr3_aa: ASSYSAGEYEQY
clone_size: NA; j_call: TRBJ1-4; v_call: TRBV9; cdr3_aa: ASSVAGDVNEKLF
clone_size: once; j_call: TRBJ1-1; v_call: TRBV27; cdr3_aa: ASSLAQGAYTEAF
clone_size: few; j_call: TRBJ1-6; v_call: TRBV27; cdr3_aa: ASSYRGQSPLH
clone_size: few; j_call: TRBJ1-1; v_call: TRBV4-1; cdr3_aa: ASSLTTGDGAEAF
clone_size: NA; j_call: TRBJ2-5; v_call: TRBV7-3; cdr3_aa: ASSSSGEETQY
clone_size: NA; j_call: TRBJ1-2; v_call: TRBV6-5; cdr3_aa: ASSRPGHYYGYT
clone_size: NA; j_call: TRBJ2-1; v_call: TRBV27; cdr3_aa: ASSRQGARMGNEQF
clone_size: NA; j_call: TRBJ2-1; v_call: TRBV9; cdr3_aa: ASSVGDNEQF
clone_size: NA; j_call: TRBJ1-1; v_call: TRBV6-5; cdr3_aa: ASSPRGPWDEAF
clone_size: NA; j_call: TRBJ1-2; v_call: TRBV12-5; cdr3_aa: ASTRDMQLGYT
clone_size: NA; j_call: TRBJ2-1; v_call: TRBV30; cdr3_aa: AWSVMSGGYYNEQF
clone_size: few; j_call: TRBJ1-5; v_call: TRBV2; cdr3_aa: ASIDRASNQPQH
clone_size: NA; j_call: TRBJ2-3; v_call: TRBV4-1; cdr3_aa: ASSQGLVLRGDTQY
clone_size: NA; j_call: TRBJ2-7; v_call: TRBV19; cdr3_aa: ASSHPTGTEQY
clone_size: NA; j_call: TRBJ1-6; v_call: TRBV30; cdr3_aa: AWRQPWDSPLH
clone_size: NA; j_call: TRBJ1-2; v_call: TRBV27; cdr3_aa: ASSLSQGNYGYT
clone_size: NA; j_call: TRBJ2-7; v_call: TRBV6-5; cdr3_aa: ATGQEITYEQY
clone_size: NA; j_call: TRBJ1-1; v_call: TRBV4-3; cdr3_aa: ASSQDVDSAEAF
clone_size: once; j_call: NA; v_call: TRBV5-1; cdr3_aa: ASSWTGTGGLEQY
clone_size: NA; j_call: TRBJ2-7; v_call: TRBV7-9; cdr3_aa: ASSSPRVESYDEQY
clone_size: NA; j_call: TRBJ1-2; v_call: TRBV5-1; cdr3_aa: ASSFSPRGSDGYT
clone_size: once; j_call: TRBJ2-7; v_call: TRBV27; cdr3_aa: ASTPGGRGPYEQY
clone_size: NA; j_call: TRBJ2-4; v_call: TRBV5-4; cdr3_aa: ASSYRGTDENIQY
clone_size: NA; j_call: TRBJ2-3; v_call: TRBV9; cdr3_aa: ASSVDGSGTDTQY
clone_size: once; j_call: TRBJ2-2; v_call: TRBV29-1; cdr3_aa: SARLPSENTGELF
clone_size: once; j_call: TRBJ2-7; v_call: TRBV4-1; cdr3_aa: ASSQGRLAHEQY
clone_size: few; j_call: TRBJ2-7; v_call: TRBV6-6; cdr3_aa: ASSYSSSGTWEQY
clone_size: once; j_call: TRBJ1-3; v_call: TRBV5-5; cdr3_aa: ASSLASSGNTIY
clone_size: few; j_call: TRBJ1-4; v_call: TRBV2; cdr3_aa: ASCNRPEPEKLF
clone_size: NA; j_call: TRBJ2-1; v_call: TRBV27; cdr3_aa: ASSLPGRDEQF
clone_size: NA; j_call: TRBJ2-2; v_call: TRBV30; cdr3_aa: AWTAGAHGELF
clone_size: few; j_call: TRBJ2-2; v_call: TRBV4-3; cdr3_aa: ASSPTGVTGELF
clone_size: NA; j_call: TRBJ2-1; v_call: TRBV28; cdr3_aa: ASSFRDGGNSHNEQF
clone_size: NA; j_call: TRBJ2-5; v_call: TRBV5-4; cdr3_aa: ASSLPAAGGRETQY
clone_size: NA; j_call: TRBJ2-2; v_call: TRBV7-9; cdr3_aa: ASSQTQRGQSSGELF
clone_size: NA; j_call: TRBJ1-1; v_call: TRBV28; cdr3_aa: ASSSAGVENTEAF
clone_size: NA; j_call: TRBJ1-2; v_call: TRBV19; cdr3_aa: ASSPRTGRGGYT
clone_size: NA; j_call: TRBJ1-5; v_call: TRBV6-1; cdr3_aa: ASSARGAQPQH
clone_size: NA; j_call: TRBJ1-5; v_call: TRBV30; cdr3_aa: AWSVGGNQPQH
clone_size: NA; j_call: TRBJ1-5; v_call: TRBV5-5; cdr3_aa: ASSPRPDRGGQPQH
clone_size: NA; j_call: TRBJ2-2; v_call: TRBV29-1; cdr3_aa: SVELAGGDTGELF